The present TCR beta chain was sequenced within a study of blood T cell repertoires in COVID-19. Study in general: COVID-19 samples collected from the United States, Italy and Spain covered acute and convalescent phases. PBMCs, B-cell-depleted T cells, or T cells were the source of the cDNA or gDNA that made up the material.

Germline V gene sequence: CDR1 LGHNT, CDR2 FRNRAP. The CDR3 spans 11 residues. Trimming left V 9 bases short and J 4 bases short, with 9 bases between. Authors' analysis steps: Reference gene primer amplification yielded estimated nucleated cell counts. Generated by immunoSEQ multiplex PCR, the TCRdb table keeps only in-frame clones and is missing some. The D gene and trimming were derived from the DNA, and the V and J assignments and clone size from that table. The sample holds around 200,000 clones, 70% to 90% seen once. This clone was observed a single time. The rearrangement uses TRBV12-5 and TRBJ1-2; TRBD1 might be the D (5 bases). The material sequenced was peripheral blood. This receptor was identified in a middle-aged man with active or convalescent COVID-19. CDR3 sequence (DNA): TGTGCTAGCACAGGCTTCTATGGCTACACCTTC. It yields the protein CASTGFYGYTF. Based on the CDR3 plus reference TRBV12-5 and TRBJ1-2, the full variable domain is DARVTQTPRHKVTEMGQEVTMRCQPILGHNTVFWYRQTMMQGLELLAYFRNRAPLDDSGMPKDRFSAEMPDATLATLKIQPSEPRDSAVYFCASTGFYGYTFGSGTRLTVV.